Below, 13 T cell receptor beta chains from the same sample are listed, as sequenced in a study of blood T cell repertoires in COVID-19. Assay used: immunoSEQ multiplex PCR; TCRdb lists only in-frame clones, some missing. The sample lists some 300,000 clones, 88% seen once, with 5.5% to 8.5% in the top ten. Sample: peripheral blood. These receptors came from a woman in her 30s who had recovered from COVID-19.

This chain joins TRBV5-1 and TRBJ1-5, with 9 positions matching TRBD1. The CDR3 sequence is 15 residues long. V was pared by 4 bases and J by 3 bases, with 5 bases of the junction left unmatched. Germline CDR1 SGHRS, CDR2 YFSETQ. This chain's CDR3 is CASSRGTGSNQPQHF. DNA of the CDR3: TGCGCCAGCAGCAGGGGGACAGGGTCCAATCAGCCCCAGCATTTT.

The V gene is TRBV24-1, the J gene TRBJ1-4; tentatively, D is TRBD1 (5 bases). Trimming cost V 4 bases and J 8 bases, with 16 bases left between them. This CDR3 has 15 residues. CDR1 and CDR2 (germline): KGHDR, SFDVKD. The CDR3 reads CATSDGQSPWEKLFF. As DNA, the CDR3 is TGTGCCACCAGTGACGGACAATCTCCCTGGGAAAAACTGTTTTTT.

V usage is TRBV4-3 and J usage is TRBJ1-5, with a weak D call TRBD1 (5 bases). CDR1 and CDR2 (germline): LGHNA, YSLEER. The length of the CDR3 is 15 residues. The ends were cut back, 0 bases at V and 6 bases at J, with 12 bases in the middle. The CDR3 region has the DNA TGCGCCAGCAGCCAAGATTTTCAGGGAACTCAGCCCCAGCATTTT. Translating it yields CASSQDFQGTQPQHF.

The genes are TRBV28 and TRBJ1-4, with D perhaps TRBD1 (6 bases). CDR1 and CDR2 from the germline V gene are MDHEN and SYDVKM. The CDR3 has 15 amino acids. V was clipped by 6 bases and J by 4 bases, with 15 bases between them. Written as DNA, the CDR3 is TGTGCCAGCAGGCCCTCAGGGGTCTTTAATGAAAAACTGTTTTTT. It translates to CASRPSGVFNEKLFF.

V usage is TRBV7-2 and J usage is TRBJ1-6; TRBD1 aligns across 10 bases. With 1 base clipped from V and 10 bases from J, the junction kept 4 bases outside the gene matches. The CDR3 consists of 15 residues. Per germline, CDR1 SGHTA and CDR2 FQGNSA. The DNA of the CDR3 is TGTGCCAGCAGCTTAGAGGGACAGGGGCGGTCACCCCTCCACTTT. Translated, it gives CASSLEGQGRSPLHF. Looking up the rest from reference TRBV7-2 and TRBJ1-6 gives the full variable domain: GAGVSQSPSNKVTEKGKDVELRCDPISGHTALYWYRQSLGQGLEFLIYFQGNSAPDKSGLPSDRFSAERTGGSVSTLTIQRTQQEDSAVYLCASSLEGQGRSPLHFGNGTRLTVT.

DNA of the CDR3: TGTGCCAGCATCGCCAGACCCAAAAGTGGAGACTACGAGCAGTACTTC. Translated, it gives CASIARPKSGDYEQYF. The V and J genes are TRBV5-6 and TRBJ2-7; D is ambiguous. Germline V gene lookup returns CDR1 SGHDT and CDR2 YYEEEE. V lost 6 bases, J lost 3 bases, and 22 bases lay in between. The CDR3 consists of 16 residues.

CDR3 sequence (DNA): TGTGCCAGCAGCTTAATAGGGGGAATGAGACGGATGGACTATGGCTACACCTTC. Residues: CASSLIGGMRRMDYGYTF. This chain uses TRBV7-3 with TRBJ1-2; maybe TRBD1 (6 bases). Trimming shortened V by 1 base and J by 3 bases, and 21 bases separated the two germline ends. This CDR3 has 18 amino acids. The germline V gene encodes CDR1 SGHTA and CDR2 FQGTGA.

This clone was seen only once. The chain couples TRBV29-1 to TRBJ2-5, with D maybe TRBD1 (5 bases). Looked up from germline, CDR1 is SQVTM and CDR2 is ANQGSEA. The ends were cut back, 4 bases at V and 5 bases at J, with 11 bases in the middle. This CDR3 spans 12 amino acids. CDR3 in amino acids: CSVAGAGETQYF. CDR3 sequence (DNA): TGCAGCGTTGCTGGGGCCGGGGAGACCCAGTACTTC.

The rearrangement uses TRBV7-9 and TRBJ2-1; TRBD1 agrees at 9 bases. The ends lost 2 bases at V and 1 base at J; junction bases unmatched: 9. Germline CDR1 and CDR2: SEHNR and FQNEAQ (reference sequence). The CDR3 is made up of 18 amino acids. Here the CDR3 reads CASSLRKRDRESYNEQFF. As DNA, the CDR3 is TGTGCCAGCAGCTTAAGAAAGCGGGACAGGGAGTCCTACAATGAGCAGTTCTTC.

The chain is built from TRBV21-1 and TRBJ2-3; the table's TRBD2 call for D was not verified on the DNA. TRBV21-1 is a known pseudogene. This CDR3 is 16 amino acids long. This CDR3 reads CASSRISGGRTDTQYF. The CDR3 DNA sequence: TGTGCCAGCAGCAGGATTAGCGGGGGTCGCACAGATACGCAGTATTTT.

This clone turned up a few times. This sequence joins TRBV15 and TRBJ1-2, with TRBD1 matching 9 bases. Losses at the gene ends were 4 bases for V and 0 bases for J; bases not matched to a gene: 6. CDR1 and CDR2 from the germline V gene are LNHNV and YYDKDF (reference sequence). The CDR3 length is 16 residues. The CDR3 DNA reads TGTGCCACCAGCATCAGGACAGGGGCAGCTAACTATGGCTACACCTTC. Protein: CATSIRTGAANYGYTF.

The chain couples TRBV5-1 to TRBJ1-3, with no clear D. The CDR3 covers 15 residues. V lost 4 bases and J 0 bases, leaving 11 bases between the germline ends. The germline V gene encodes CDR1 SGHRS and CDR2 YFSETQ. For the CDR3, the DNA is TGCGCCAGCAGCACGACGGGTAGCTCTGGAAACACCATATATTTT. Amino acids: CASSTTGSSGNTIYF.

The chain joins TRBV5-5 to TRBJ2-1; TRBD2 matches at 10 bases. CDR1 is SGHKS, CDR2 YYEKEE, per germline (reference sequence). The CDR3 sequence is 16 residues long. V shed 0 bases and J 7 bases; nucleotides not matched to a gene: 7. The CDR3 loop reads CASSLALAGAGNEQFF. As DNA, the CDR3 is TGTGCCAGCAGCTTGGCGCTAGCGGGGGCCGGGAATGAGCAGTTCTTC.